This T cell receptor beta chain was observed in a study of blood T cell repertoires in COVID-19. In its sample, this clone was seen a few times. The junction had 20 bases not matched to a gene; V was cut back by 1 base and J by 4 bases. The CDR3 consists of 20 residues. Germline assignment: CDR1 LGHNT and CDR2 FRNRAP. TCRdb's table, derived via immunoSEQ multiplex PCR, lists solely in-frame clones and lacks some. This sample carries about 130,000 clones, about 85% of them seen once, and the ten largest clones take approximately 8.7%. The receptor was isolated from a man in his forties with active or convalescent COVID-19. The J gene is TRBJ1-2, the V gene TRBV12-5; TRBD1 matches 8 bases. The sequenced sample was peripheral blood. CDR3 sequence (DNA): TGTGCTAGTGGTTTGGAATTTGGTTCTGCTCACAGGGGGACCTCCTATGGCTACACCTTC. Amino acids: CASGLEFGSAHRGTSYGYTF.